Shown below are 8 T cell receptor beta chains from a single sample sequenced in a study of T-cell memory formation after mild COVID-19. MiXCR, applied by TCRdb to the 5' RACE reads, yields one record per CDR3 protein. Altogether 550,000 to 700,000 distinct CDR3 sequences are present, roughly 18% being singletons, with the ten largest covering 12%. The material sequenced was PBMCs or a T cell subset sorted from them (not recorded which). The source of these receptors is an adult woman who had mild COVID-19 (a few samples of this study predate the infection). Cell type and time point are not known.

This clonotype was detected ten times or more. This chain joins TRBV7-9 and TRBJ1-1; D gene unclear. Germline CDR1 SEHNR, CDR2 FQNEAQ (reference sequence). The CDR3 contains 12 residues. Trimming left V 1 base short and J 9 bases short, with 9 bases between. The CDR3, as DNA: TGTGCCAGCAGCTTAGGGGAGATCCAAGCTTTCTTT. Its protein product is CASSLGEIQAFF. The complete variable domain, with remaining parts taken from reference TRBV7-9 and TRBJ1-1, reads DTGVSQNPRHKITKRGQNVTFRCDPISEHNRLYWYRQTLGQGPEFLTYFQNEAQLEKSRLLSDRFSAERPKGSFSTLEIQRTEQGDSAMYLCASSLGEIQAFFGQGTRLTVV.

The gene calls are TRBV5-1 and TRBJ2-5, with TRBD2 matching 12 bases. In germline, CDR1 is SGHRS, CDR2 YFSETQ. The CDR3 extends over 16 amino acids. V lost 2 bases and J lost 3; bases outside the gene matches: 5. In nucleotides, the CDR3 is TGCGCCAGCAGCTTTCGGCGACTAGCGGGGGAAGAGACCCAGTACTTC. Its protein is CASSFRRLAGEETQYF.

The chain is built from TRBV2 and TRBJ2-5; 7 positions match TRBD1. The CDR3 sequence is 14 residues long. The V gene end was trimmed by 7 bases and the J gene end by 5 bases; junction bases not matched to a gene: 10. Germline V gene data show CDR1 as SNHLY and CDR2 as FYNNEI. DNA for the CDR3: TGTGCCAGCACCGCCCCGACAGGGTGGGAGACCCAGTACTTC. This translates into CASTAPTGWETQYF. Based on the CDR3 plus reference TRBV2 and TRBJ2-5, the full variable domain is EPEVTQTPSHQVTQMGQEVILRCVPISNHLYFYWYRQILGQKVEFLVSFYNNEISEKSEIFDDQFSVERPDGSNFTLKIRSTKLEDSAMYFCASTAPTGWETQYFGPGTRLLVL.

This clonotype was picked up a small number of times. The CDR3, as DNA: TGTGCCAGCAGTCCCTCCGCGGGAGGACTCTACGAGCAGTACTTC. As protein: CASSPSAGGLYEQYF. The chain employs TRBV27 and TRBJ2-7; TRBD2 aligns across 8 bases. This CDR3 spans 15 amino acids. V dropped 5 bases and J dropped 3; count of bases not matched to a gene: 9. CDR1 and CDR2 (germline): MNHEY, SMNVEV (reference sequence).

The CDR3 spells CASSQASGGFSTEAFF. CDR3 in DNA: TGTGCCAGCAGCCAAGCATCGGGGGGATTTTCGACTGAAGCTTTCTTT. The rearrangement links TRBV4-2 to TRBJ1-1, with D perhaps matching TRBD1 (5 bases). CDR3 size: 16 residues. CDR1 and CDR2 from the germline V gene are LGHNA and YNFKEQ. V gave up 1 base and J gave up 5 bases, with 17 bases separating them.

In this sample, this clonotype turned up a few times. The V gene is TRBV18, the J gene TRBJ1-1; D is perhaps TRBD1 (5 bases). Germline V gives CDR1 KGHSH, CDR2 LQKENI. This CDR3 region has 14 residues. The V end was cut by 3 bases, the J end by 5 bases, with 13 bases between. The CDR3 coding sequence is TGTGCCAGCTCACCTGACGGCTGGGGGACTGAAGCTTTCTTT. Translating gives CASSPDGWGTEAFF.

A few counts support this clonotype. The chain carries TRBV11-3 and TRBJ1-5; no clear D gene. The CDR3 is 15 amino acids. Germline CDR1 reads SGHNT; CDR2 reads YENEEA. V lost 5 bases to trimming and J lost 3 bases, with 14 bases between them. The CDR3 here is CASSVSTVYNQPQHF. In nucleotides, the CDR3 is TGTGCCAGCAGCGTCTCGACCGTTTACAATCAGCCCCAGCATTTT.

This clonotype has just a few counts. This chain links TRBV2 with TRBJ2-7, with 9 nucleotides matching TRBD2. Per germline, CDR1 SNHLY and CDR2 FYNNEI. V was clipped by 8 bases and J by 2 bases; unmatched bases: 4. This CDR3 has 13 amino acids. The CDR3 loop reads CASLSGSAYEQYF. As DNA, the CDR3 is TGTGCCAGCCTTAGCGGGAGCGCCTACGAGCAGTACTTC. The variable domain in full, with the rest retrieved from reference TRBV2 and TRBJ2-7, is EPEVTQTPSHQVTQMGQEVILRCVPISNHLYFYWYRQILGQKVEFLVSFYNNEISEKSEIFDDQFSVERPDGSNFTLKIRSTKLEDSAMYFCASLSGSAYEQYFGPGTRLTVT.